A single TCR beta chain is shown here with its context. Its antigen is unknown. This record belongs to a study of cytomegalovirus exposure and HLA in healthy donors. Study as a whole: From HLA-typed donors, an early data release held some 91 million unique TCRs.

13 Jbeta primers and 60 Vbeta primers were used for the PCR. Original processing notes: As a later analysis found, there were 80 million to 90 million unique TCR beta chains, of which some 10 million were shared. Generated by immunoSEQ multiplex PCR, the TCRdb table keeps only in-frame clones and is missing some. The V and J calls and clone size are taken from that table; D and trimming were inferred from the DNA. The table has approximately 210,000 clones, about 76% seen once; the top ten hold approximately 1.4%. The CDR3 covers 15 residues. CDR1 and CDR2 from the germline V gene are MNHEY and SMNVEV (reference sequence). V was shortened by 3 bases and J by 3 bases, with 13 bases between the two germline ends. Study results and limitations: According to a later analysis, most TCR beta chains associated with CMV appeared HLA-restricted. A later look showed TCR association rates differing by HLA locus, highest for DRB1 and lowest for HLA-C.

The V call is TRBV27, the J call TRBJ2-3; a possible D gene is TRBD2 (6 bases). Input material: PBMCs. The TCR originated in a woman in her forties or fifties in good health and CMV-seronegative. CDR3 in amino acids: CASSLTTSQTDTQYF. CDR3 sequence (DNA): TGTGCCAGCAGTTTGACGACTAGTCAAACAGATACGCAGTATTTT.